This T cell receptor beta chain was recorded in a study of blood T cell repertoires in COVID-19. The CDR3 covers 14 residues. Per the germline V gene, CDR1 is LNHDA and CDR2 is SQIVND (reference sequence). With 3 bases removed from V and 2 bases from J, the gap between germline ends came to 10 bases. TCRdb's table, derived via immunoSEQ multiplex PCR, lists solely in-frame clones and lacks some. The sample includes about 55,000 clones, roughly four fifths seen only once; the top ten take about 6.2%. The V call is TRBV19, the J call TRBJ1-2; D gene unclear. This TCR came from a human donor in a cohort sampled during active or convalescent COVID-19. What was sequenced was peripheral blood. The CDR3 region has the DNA TGTGCCAGTAGTATCACGGCAGGCAACTATGGCTACACCTTC. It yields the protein CASSITAGNYGYTF.